This TCR beta chain was sequenced in a study of cytomegalovirus exposure and HLA in healthy donors. This CDR3 is 13 amino acids long. CDR1 is MNHEY and CDR2 is SVGAGI in the germline V gene. With 5 bases removed from V and 5 bases from J, the gap between germline ends came to 10 bases. The primer mix had 60 Vbeta and 13 Jbeta primers. Sequenced by immunoSEQ multiplex PCR; TCRdb stores in-frame clones only, minus some. This table holds about 92,000 clones, around 80% found once. The source of this sequence is a man between 18 and 29 years old in good health and CMV-seronegative. The chain combines TRBV6-5 with TRBJ1-5; no definite D call. The sample was PBMCs. The CDR3 DNA sequence: TGTGCCAGCAGTCGTAGCCCGGATCAGCCCCAGCATTTT. As protein: CASSRSPDQPQHF.